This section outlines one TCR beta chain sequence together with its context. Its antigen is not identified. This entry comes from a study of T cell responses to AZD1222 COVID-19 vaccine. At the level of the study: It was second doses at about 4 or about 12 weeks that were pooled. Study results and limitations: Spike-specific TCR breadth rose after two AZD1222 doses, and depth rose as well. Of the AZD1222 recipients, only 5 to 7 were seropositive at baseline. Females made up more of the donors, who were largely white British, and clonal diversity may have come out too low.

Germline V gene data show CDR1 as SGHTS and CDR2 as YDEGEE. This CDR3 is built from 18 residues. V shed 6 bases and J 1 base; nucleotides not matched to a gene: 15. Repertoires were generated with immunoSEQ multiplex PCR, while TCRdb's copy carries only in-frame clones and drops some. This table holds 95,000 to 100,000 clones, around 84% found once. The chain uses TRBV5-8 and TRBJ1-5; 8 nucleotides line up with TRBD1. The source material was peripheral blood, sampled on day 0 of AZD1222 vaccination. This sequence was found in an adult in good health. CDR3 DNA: TGTGCCAGCACAAAGCTTAGGACAGGGTCGGTAAGCAATCAGCCCCAGCATTTT. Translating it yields CASTKLRTGSVSNQPQHF.